Following are 5 T cell receptor beta chains from one sample sequenced in a study of blood T cell repertoires in COVID-19. Clones were read by immunoSEQ multiplex PCR, and TCRdb kept only the in-frame ones, dropping some. Of 110,000 to 150,000 clones in the sample, roughly 88% were seen once. Material: peripheral blood. All receptors derive from a man aged 55 to 70 with active or convalescent COVID-19.

The V gene is TRBV18, the J gene TRBJ1-1; D not resolved. Germline V CDR1 and CDR2: KGHSH, LQKENI. The CDR3 has 14 residues. The V end was cut by 5 bases, the J end by 1 base, with 11 bases between. In DNA form, the CDR3 reads TGTGCCAGCTCATCGGGTCTCCCGAACACTGAAGCTTTCTTT. Translation: CASSSGLPNTEAFF. The full variable domain, rest sourced from reference TRBV18 and TRBJ1-1, is NAGVMQNPRHLVRRRGQEARLRCSPMKGHSHVYWYRQLPEEGLKFMVYLQKENIIDESGMPKERFSAEFPKEGPSILRIQQVVRGDSAAYFCASSSGLPNTEAFFGQGTRLTVV.

V gene TRBV24-1 combines with J gene TRBJ1-2; 7 bases line up with TRBD1. The V gene's germline CDR1 is KGHDR and CDR2 SFDVKD. J gave up 5 bases and V 3 bases, and 5 bases lay outside the gene matches. The CDR3 is 14 residues long. The CDR3 here is CATSDRDSTYGYTF. CDR3 coding DNA: TGTGCCACCAGTGATCGGGACAGCACGTATGGCTACACCTTC.

DNA of the CDR3: TGTGCCAGCAGCTTAGCGCTAGCGGGAGGGGCCACAGATACGCAGTATTTT. Translating it yields CASSLALAGGATDTQYF. The V call is TRBV7-9, the J call TRBJ2-3, with TRBD2 identical over 12 bases. There are 17 residues in the CDR3. Germline trimming cut 0 bases from V and 2 bases from J; bases unmatched to any gene: 3. The germline V gene has CDR1 SEHNR and CDR2 FQNEAQ (reference sequence).

This chain uses TRBV11-3 with TRBJ1-6, with TRBD1 matching 7 bases. CDR1 is SGHNT, CDR2 YENEEA, per germline. Losses at the gene ends were 5 bases for V and 11 bases for J; bases not matched to a gene: 6. The CDR3 is 13 amino acids. CDR3 sequence: CASSRDSPPPLHF. The CDR3 region has the DNA TGTGCCAGCAGCCGGGACAGCCCTCCACCCCTCCACTTT.

This chain joins TRBV18 and TRBJ2-7; D unclear. Germline assignment: CDR1 KGHSH and CDR2 LQKENI. V lost 4 bases, J lost 0 bases, and 7 bases lay in between. This CDR3 contains 13 residues. The chain's CDR3 is CASSLADSYEQYV. In DNA form, the CDR3 reads TGTGCCAGCTCACTGGCAGACTCCTACGAGCAGTACGTC.